This T cell receptor beta chain stems from a study of cytomegalovirus exposure and HLA in healthy donors. General observations from the study: Three CMV-associated chains were confirmed in vitro to be specific for CMV antigens.

On this clone: Its antigen is not known.

Among the roughly 120 subjects of the validation cohort, separate from the approximately 700-subject first cohort, were the donors. Using immunoSEQ multiplex PCR, the repertoire was profiled, and TCRdb retains in-frame clones only, with some absent. This table has 110,000 to 150,000 clones, 80% to 90% appearing once. Per germline, CDR1 SEHNR and CDR2 FQNEAQ (reference sequence). CDR3 length: 13 residues. V was clipped by 4 bases and J by 3 bases; unmatched bases: 3. Sequenced input: PBMCs. The chain has TRBV7-9 and TRBJ2-7; 7 bases agree with TRBD1. The receptor's source is a woman under 30 in good health and CMV-seropositive. CDR3 loop: CASSSRDSYEQYF. For the CDR3, the DNA is TGTGCCAGCAGCTCCCGGGACAGCTACGAGCAGTACTTC.